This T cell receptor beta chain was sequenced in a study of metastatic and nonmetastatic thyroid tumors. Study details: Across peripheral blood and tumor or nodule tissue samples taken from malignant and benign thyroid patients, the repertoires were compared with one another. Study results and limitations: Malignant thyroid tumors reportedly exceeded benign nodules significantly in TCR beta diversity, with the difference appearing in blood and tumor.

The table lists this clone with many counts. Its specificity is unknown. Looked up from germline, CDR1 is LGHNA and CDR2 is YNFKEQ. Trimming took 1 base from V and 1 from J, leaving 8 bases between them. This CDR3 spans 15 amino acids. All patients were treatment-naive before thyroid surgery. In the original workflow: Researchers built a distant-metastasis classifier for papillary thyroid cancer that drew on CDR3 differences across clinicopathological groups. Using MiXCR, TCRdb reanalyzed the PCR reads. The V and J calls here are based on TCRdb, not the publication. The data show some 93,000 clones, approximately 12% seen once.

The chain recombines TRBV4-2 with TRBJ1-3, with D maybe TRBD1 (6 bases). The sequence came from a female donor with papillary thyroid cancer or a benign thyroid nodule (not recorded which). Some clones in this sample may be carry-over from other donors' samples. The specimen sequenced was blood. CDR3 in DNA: TGTGCCAGCAGCCAAGGTGGACAGTCTGGAAACACCATATATTTT. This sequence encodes CASSQGGQSGNTIYF.